This section outlines one TCR beta chain sequence together with its context. Antigen unknown. This entry is derived from a study of read filtering for tumor transcriptome and immune sequencing. On the study more broadly: The cohort had about 16 men and roughly 13 women aged about 47 to 80, mean approximately 66 years. Transcriptome libraries were built from DNase-treated RNA. Broader study findings: Single-read clonotypes: around 81% of IR-seq clonotypes (around 3.5% of reads), about 75% of RNA-seq clonotypes (roughly 49% of reads).

This library used about 360 ng RNA and molecular barcoded adaptors spanning alpha/delta and beta/gamma chains. TCRdb re-analysed the reads in MiXCR, keeping a single row per CDR3 protein. The data hold fewer than 35,000 distinct CDR3 sequences, with 15% to 20% observed a single time. The CDR3 runs 15 residues. V was pared by 6 bases and J by 1 base, with 1 base of the junction left unmatched. Germline CDR1 is MGHRA and CDR2 is YSYEKL. The V and J genes are TRBV4-1 and TRBJ2-3; 13 bases align to TRBD2. This clonotype originated in a donor at least 40 years old with multiple myeloma. What was sequenced was a population of CD138-negative cells sorted from bone marrow. CDR3 sequence (DNA): TGCGCCAGCAGACTAGCGGGAGGGGGCACAGATACGCAGTATTTT. Its translation is CASRLAGGGTDTQYF.